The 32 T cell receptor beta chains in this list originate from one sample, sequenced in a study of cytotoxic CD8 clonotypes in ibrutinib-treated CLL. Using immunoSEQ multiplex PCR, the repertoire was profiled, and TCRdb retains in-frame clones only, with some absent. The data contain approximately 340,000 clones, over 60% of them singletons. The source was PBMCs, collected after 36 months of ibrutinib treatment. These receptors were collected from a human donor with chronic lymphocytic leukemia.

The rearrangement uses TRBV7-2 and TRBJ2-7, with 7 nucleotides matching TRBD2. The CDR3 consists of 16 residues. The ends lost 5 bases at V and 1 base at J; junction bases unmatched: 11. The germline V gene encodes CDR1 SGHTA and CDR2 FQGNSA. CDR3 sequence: CASSVRGGSLSYEQYF. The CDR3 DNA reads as TGTGCCAGCAGCGTTCGGGGCGGGAGCCTTTCCTACGAGCAGTACTTC.

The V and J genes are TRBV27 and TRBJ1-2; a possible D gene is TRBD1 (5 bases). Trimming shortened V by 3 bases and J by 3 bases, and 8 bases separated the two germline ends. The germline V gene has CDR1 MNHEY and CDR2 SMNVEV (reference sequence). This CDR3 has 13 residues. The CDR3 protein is CASSFREDYGYTF. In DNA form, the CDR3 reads TGTGCCAGCAGTTTCAGGGAGGACTATGGCTACACCTTC.

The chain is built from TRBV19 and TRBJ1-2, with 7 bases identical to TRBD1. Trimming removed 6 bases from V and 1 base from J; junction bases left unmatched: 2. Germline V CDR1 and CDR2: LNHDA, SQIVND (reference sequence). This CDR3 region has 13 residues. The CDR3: CASSDRDNYGYTF. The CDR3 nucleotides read TGTGCCAGTAGCGACAGGGATAACTATGGCTACACCTTC.

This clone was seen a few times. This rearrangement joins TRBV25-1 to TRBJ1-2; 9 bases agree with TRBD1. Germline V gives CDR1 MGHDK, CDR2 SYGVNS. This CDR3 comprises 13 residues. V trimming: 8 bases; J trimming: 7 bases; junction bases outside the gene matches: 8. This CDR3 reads CASLGTGSRGYTF. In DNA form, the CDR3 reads TGTGCCAGCTTGGGGACAGGGAGTCGTGGCTACACCTTC.

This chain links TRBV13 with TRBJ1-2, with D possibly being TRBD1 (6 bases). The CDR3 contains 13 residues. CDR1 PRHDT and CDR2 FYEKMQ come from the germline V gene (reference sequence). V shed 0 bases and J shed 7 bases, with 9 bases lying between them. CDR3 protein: CASSLGRGGGYTF. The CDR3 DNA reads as TGTGCCAGCAGCTTAGGCAGGGGAGGTGGCTACACCTTC.

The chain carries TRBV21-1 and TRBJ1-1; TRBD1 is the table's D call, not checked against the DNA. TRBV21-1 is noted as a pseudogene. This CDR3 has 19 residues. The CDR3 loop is CASSKRVDGDRELGTEAFF. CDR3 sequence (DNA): TGTGCCAGCAGCAAGAGGGTCGACGGGGACAGGGAGTTGGGGACTGAAGCTTTCTTT.

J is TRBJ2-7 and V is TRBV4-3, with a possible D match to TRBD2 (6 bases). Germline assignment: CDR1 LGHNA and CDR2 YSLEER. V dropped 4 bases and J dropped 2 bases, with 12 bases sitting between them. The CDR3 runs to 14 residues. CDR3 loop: CASSPERAPYEQYF. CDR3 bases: TGCGCCAGCAGCCCTGAGCGGGCGCCCTACGAGCAGTACTTC.

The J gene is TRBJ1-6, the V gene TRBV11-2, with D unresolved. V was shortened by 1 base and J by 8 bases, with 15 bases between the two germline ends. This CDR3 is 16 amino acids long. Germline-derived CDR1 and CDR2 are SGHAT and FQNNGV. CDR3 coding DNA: TGTGCCAGCAGCTTAGGCGGCGATCTAAACTATTCACCCCTCCACTTT. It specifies CASSLGGDLNYSPLHF.

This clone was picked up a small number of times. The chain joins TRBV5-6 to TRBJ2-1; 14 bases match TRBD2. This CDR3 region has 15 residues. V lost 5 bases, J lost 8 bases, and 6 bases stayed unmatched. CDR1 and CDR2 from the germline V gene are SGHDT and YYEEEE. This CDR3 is CASRGMTSGRDEQFF. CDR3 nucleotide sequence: TGTGCCAGCAGGGGGATGACTAGCGGGAGGGATGAGCAGTTCTTC.

The CDR3, as DNA: TGTGCCAGCAGCGCGGGGGGTGGACCGGGCGGGCGCACAGATACGCAGTATTTT. As protein: CASSAGGGPGGRTDTQYF. This chain uses TRBV9 with TRBJ2-3, with 7 bases that match TRBD2. The germline V gene has CDR1 SGDLS and CDR2 YYNGEE. The CDR3 has 18 residues. The J segment lost 1 base and the V segment lost 3 bases, leaving 14 bases of the junction unmatched.

The chain's CDR3 is CASSLNGWGFIQETQYF. Here the CDR3 DNA reads TGTGCCAGCAGCTTGAATGGATGGGGGTTCATCCAAGAGACCCAGTACTTC. The gene calls are TRBV5-6 and TRBJ2-5; TRBD1 or TRBD2 may be the D gene (5 bases each). Trimming cost V 1 base and J 1 base, with 17 bases left between them. Germline lookup yields CDR1 SGHDT and CDR2 YYEEEE. The CDR3 is 17 amino acids. Filled out from reference TRBV5-6 and TRBJ2-5, the complete variable domain reads DAGVTQSPTHLIKTRGQQVTLRCSPKSGHDTVSWYQQALGQGPQFIFQYYEEEERQRGNFPDRFSGHQFPNYSSELNVNALLLGDSALYLCASSLNGWGFIQETQYFGPGTRLLVL.

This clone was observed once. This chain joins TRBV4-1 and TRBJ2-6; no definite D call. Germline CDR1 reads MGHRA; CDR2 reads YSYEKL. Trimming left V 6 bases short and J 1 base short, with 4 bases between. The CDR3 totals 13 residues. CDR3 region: CASSLSGANVLTF. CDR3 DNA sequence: TGCGCCAGCAGTCTATCTGGGGCCAACGTCCTGACTTTC.

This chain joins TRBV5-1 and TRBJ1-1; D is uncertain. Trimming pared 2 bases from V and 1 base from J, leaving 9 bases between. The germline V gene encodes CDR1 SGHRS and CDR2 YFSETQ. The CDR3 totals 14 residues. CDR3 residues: CASSFRARNTEAFF. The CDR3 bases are TGCGCCAGCAGCTTCCGAGCTCGGAACACTGAAGCTTTCTTT.

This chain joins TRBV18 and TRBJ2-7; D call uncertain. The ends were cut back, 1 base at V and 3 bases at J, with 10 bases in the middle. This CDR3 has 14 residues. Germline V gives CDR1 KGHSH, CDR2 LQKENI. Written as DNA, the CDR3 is TGTGCCAGCTCACCACAAATACGGAACTACGAGCAGTACTTC. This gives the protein CASSPQIRNYEQYF.

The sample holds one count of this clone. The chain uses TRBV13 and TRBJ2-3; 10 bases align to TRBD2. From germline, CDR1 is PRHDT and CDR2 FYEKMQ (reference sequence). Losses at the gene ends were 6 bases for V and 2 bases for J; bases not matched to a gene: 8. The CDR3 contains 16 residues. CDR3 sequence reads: CASRSSGTSVTDTQYF. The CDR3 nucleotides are TGTGCCAGCAGATCTTCCGGGACTAGCGTCACAGATACGCAGTATTTT. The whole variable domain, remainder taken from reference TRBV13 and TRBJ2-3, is AAGVIQSPRHLIKEKRETATLKCYPIPRHDTVYWYQQGPGQDPQFLISFYEKMQSDKGSIPDRFSAQQFSDYHSELNMSSLELGDSALYFCASRSSGTSVTDTQYFGPGTRLTVL.

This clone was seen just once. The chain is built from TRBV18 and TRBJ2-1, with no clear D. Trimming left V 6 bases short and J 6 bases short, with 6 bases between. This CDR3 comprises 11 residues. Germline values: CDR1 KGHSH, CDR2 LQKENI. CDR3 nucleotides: TGTGCCAGCTCGCAGGCCAATGAGCAGTTCTTC. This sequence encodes CASSQANEQFF.

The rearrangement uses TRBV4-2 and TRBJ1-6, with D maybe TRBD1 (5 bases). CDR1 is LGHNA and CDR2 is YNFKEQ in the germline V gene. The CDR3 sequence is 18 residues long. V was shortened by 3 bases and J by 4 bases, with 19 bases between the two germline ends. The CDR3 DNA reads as TGTGCCAGCAGCCATGCTGGGGGGGGTAGGGAGTATAATTCACCCCTCCACTTT. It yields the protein CASSHAGGGREYNSPLHF.

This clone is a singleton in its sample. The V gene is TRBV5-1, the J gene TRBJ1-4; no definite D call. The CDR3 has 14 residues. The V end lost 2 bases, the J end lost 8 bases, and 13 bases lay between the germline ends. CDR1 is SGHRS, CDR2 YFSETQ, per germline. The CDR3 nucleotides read TGCGCCAGCAGCTTTACGGTCTTGGGAGAAAAACTGTTTTTT. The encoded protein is CASSFTVLGEKLFF.

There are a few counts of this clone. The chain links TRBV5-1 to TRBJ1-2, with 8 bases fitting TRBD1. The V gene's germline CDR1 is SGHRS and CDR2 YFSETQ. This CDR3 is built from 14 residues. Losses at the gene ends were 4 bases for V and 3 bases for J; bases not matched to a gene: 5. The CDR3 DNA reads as TGCGCCAGCAGCCCTCGGGACAGGTACTATGGCTACACCTTC. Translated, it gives CASSPRDRYYGYTF.

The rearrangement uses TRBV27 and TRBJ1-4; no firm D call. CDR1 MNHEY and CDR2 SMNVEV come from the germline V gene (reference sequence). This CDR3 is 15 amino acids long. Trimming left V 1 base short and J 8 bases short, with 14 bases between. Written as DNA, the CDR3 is TGTGCCAGCAGTTTATATGGTCAGCACCTGGAAAAACTGTTTTTT. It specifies CASSLYGQHLEKLFF.

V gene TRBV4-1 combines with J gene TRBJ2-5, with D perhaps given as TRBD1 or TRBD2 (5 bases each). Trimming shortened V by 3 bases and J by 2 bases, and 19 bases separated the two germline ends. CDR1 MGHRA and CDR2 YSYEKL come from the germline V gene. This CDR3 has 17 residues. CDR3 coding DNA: TGCGCCAGCAGCCAGGGTACGTTTTCGGGGCAACAAGAGACCCAGTACTTC. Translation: CASSQGTFSGQQETQYF.

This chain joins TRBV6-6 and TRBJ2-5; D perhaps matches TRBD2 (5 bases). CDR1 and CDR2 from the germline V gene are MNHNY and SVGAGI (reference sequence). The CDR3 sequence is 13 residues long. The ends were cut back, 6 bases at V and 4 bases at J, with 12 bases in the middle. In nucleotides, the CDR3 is TGTGCCAGCAGGGACTTTCGGGGAGAGACCCAGTACTTC. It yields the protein CASRDFRGETQYF.

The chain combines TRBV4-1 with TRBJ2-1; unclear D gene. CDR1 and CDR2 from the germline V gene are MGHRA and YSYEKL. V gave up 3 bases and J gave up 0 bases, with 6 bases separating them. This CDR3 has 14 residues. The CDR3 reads CASSHVSSYNEQFF. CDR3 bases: TGCGCCAGCAGCCACGTCAGCTCCTACAATGAGCAGTTCTTC.

The CDR3 protein is CASSQLAGVPTGELFF. CDR3 coding DNA: TGTGCCAGCTCACAGCTAGCGGGAGTACCCACCGGGGAGCTGTTTTTT. V and J are TRBV18 and TRBJ2-2; 10 bases map to TRBD2. The germline gives CDR1 KGHSH, CDR2 LQKENI. V lost 4 bases and J lost 4; bases outside the gene matches: 6. This CDR3 is 16 amino acids long.

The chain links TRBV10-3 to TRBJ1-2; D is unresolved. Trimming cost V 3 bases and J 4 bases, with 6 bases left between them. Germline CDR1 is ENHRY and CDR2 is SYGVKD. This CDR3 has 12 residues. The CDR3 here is CAISEGGYGYTF. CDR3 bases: TGTGCCATCAGTGAAGGAGGCTATGGCTACACCTTC.

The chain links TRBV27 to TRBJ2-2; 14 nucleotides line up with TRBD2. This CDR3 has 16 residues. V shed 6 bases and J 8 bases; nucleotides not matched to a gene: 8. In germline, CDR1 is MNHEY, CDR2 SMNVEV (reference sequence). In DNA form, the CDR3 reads TGTGCCAGCAGCCGCGGGACTAGCGGGGGTACGGGGGAGCTGTTTTTT. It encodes CASSRGTSGGTGELFF.

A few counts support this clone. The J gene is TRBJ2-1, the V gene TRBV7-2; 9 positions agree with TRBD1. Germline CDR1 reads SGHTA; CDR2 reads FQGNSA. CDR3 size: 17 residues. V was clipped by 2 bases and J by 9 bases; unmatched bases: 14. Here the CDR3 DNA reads TGTGCCAGCAGCTTAAGAGGAGTGGGACAGGGATTAGGTGAGCAGTTCTTC. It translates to CASSLRGVGQGLGEQFF.

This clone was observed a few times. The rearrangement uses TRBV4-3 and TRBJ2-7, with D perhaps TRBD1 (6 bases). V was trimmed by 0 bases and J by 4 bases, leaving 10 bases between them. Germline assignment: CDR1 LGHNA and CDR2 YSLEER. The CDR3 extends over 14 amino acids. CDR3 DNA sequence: TGCGCCAGCAGCCAAGACTGGGGGCTATACGAGCAGTACTTC. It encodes CASSQDWGLYEQYF.

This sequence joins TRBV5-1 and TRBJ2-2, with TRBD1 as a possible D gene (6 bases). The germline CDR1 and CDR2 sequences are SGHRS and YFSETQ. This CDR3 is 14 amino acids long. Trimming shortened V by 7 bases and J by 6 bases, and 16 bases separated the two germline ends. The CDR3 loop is CASSQGPTAGELFF. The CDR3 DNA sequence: TGCGCCAGCTCCCAGGGGCCCACGGCCGGGGAGCTGTTTTTT.

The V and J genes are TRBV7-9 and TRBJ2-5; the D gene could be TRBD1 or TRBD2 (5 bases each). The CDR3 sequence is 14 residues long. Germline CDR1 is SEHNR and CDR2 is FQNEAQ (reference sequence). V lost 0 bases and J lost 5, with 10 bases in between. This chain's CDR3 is CASSLAGRWETQYF. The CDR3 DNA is TGTGCCAGCAGCTTAGCGGGACGGTGGGAGACCCAGTACTTC.

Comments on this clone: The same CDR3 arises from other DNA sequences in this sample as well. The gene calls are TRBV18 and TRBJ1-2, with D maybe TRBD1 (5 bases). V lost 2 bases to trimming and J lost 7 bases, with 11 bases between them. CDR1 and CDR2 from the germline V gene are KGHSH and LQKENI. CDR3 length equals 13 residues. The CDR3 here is CASSPEGLSGYTF. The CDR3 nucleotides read TGTGCCAGCTCACCAGAGGGGTTAAGTGGCTACACCTTC.

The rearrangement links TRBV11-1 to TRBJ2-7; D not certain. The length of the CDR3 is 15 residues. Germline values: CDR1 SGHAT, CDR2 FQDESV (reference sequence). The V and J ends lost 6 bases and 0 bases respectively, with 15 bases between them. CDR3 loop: CASRLGSGLSYEQYF. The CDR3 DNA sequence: TGTGCCAGCAGGCTGGGCTCGGGCCTCTCCTACGAGCAGTACTTC.